The present TCR beta chain was sequenced within a study of blood T cell repertoires in COVID-19. The table came from immunoSEQ multiplex PCR; TCRdb's copy has only in-frame clones and leaves some out. The top ten hold 2% to 2.5% of the sample, which has roughly 280,000 clones, around 90% seen once. The CDR3 loop spans 16 amino acids. Germline values: CDR1 SGHRS, CDR2 YFSETQ. V lost 5 bases to trimming and J lost 0 bases; unmatched junction nucleotides: 8. The rearrangement links TRBV5-1 to TRBJ1-3, with TRBD1 identical over 7 bases. The receptor's source is a woman in her 50s who had recovered from COVID-19. Sequencing was done on a sample of peripheral blood. The CDR3 here is CASRPGTASSGNTIYF. CDR3 nucleotide sequence: TGCGCCAGCAGGCCCGGGACAGCTAGCTCTGGAAACACCATATATTTT.